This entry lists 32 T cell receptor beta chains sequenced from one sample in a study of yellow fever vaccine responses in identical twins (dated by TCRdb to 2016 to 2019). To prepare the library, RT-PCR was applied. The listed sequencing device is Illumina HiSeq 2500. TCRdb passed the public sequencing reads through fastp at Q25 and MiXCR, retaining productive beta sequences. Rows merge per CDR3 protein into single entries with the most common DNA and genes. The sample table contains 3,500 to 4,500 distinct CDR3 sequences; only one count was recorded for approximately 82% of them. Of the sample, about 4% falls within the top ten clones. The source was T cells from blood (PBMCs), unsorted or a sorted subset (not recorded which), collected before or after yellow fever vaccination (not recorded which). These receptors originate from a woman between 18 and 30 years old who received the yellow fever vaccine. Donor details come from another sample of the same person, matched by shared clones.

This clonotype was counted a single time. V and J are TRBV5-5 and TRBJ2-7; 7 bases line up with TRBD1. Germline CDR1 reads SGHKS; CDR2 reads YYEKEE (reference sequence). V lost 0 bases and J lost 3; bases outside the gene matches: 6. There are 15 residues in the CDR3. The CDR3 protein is CASSLAGTVVYEQYF. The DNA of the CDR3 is TGTGCCAGCAGCTTGGCCGGGACAGTCGTCTACGAGCAGTACTTC.

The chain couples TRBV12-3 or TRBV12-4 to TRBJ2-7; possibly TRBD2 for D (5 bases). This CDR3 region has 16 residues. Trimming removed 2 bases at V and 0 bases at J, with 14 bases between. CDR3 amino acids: CASSLKSQRYSYEQYF. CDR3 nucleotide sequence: TGTGCCAGCAGTTTAAAATCCCAGCGGTACTCCTACGAGCAGTACTTC.

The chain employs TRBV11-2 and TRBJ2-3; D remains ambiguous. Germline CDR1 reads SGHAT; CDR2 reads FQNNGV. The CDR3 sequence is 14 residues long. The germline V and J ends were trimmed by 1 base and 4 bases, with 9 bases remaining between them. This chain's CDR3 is CASSLGIMADTQYF. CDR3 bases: TGTGCCAGCAGCTTAGGCATAATGGCAGATACGCAGTATTTT.

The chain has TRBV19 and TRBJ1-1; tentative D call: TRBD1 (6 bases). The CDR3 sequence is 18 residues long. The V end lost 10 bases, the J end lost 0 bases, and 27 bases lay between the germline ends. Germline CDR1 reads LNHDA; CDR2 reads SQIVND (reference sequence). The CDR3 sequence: CATKAPALLRGMNTEAFF. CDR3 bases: TGTGCCACCAAAGCCCCAGCGCTTCTCAGGGGTATGAACACTGAAGCTTTCTTT.

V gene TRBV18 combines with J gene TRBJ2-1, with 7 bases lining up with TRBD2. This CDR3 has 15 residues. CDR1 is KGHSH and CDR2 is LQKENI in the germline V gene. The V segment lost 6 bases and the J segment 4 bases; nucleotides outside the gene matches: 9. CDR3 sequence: CASSLNQAGYNEQFF. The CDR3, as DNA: TGTGCCAGCTCTCTCAATCAAGCGGGGTACAATGAGCAGTTCTTC.

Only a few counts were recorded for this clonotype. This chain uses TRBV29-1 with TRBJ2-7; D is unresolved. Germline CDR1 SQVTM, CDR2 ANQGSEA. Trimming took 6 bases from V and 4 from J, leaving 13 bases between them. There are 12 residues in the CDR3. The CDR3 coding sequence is TGCAGCGTGTCCGGTGGCGGTTACGAGCAGTACTTC. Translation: CSVSGGGYEQYF.

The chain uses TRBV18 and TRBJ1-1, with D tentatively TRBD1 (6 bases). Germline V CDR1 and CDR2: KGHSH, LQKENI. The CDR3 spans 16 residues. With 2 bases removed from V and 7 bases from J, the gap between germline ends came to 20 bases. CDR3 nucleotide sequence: TGTGCCAGCTCACCAAAATGGGGGGCCTATGCCCGTGAAGCTTTCTTT. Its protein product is CASSPKWGAYAREAFF.

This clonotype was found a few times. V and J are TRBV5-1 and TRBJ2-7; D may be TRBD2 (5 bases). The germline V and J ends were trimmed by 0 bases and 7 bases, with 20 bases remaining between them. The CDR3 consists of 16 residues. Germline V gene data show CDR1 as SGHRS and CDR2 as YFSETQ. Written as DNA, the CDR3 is TGCGCCAGCAGCTTGGCAGGACGTCGGAGTAGGGAGGAGCAGTACTTC. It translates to CASSLAGRRSREEQYF.

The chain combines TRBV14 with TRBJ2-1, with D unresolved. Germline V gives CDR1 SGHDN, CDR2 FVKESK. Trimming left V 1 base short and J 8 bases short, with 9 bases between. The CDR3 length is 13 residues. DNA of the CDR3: TGTGCCAGCAGCCAAGGGACCACCGATGAGCAGTTCTTC. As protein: CASSQGTTDEQFF.

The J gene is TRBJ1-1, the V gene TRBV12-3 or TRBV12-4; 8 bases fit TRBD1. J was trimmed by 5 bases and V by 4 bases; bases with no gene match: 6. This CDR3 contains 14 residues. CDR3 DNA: TGTGCCAGCAGTTCAGCCAGGGGGCTAACTGAAGCTTTCTTT. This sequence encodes CASSSARGLTEAFF.

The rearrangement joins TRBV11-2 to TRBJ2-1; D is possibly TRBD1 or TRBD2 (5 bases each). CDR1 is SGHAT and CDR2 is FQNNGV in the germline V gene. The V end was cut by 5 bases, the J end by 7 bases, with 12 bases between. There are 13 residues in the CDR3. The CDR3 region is CASSLGTQNEQFF. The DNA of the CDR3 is TGTGCCAGCAGCCTGGGGACCCAAAATGAGCAGTTCTTC.

CDR3 amino acids: CSVYPGQNIQYF. Written as DNA, the CDR3 is TGCAGCGTTTATCCGGGACAGAACATTCAGTACTTC. The chain employs TRBV29-1 and TRBJ2-4; TRBD1 matches 7 bases. The CDR3 sequence is 12 residues long. V lost 5 bases, J lost 7 bases, and 5 bases stayed unmatched. The germline V gene has CDR1 SQVTM and CDR2 ANQGSEA.

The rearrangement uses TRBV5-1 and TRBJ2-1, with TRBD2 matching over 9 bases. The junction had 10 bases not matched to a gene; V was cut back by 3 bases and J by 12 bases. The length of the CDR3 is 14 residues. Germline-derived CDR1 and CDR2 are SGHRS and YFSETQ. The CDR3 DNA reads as TGCGCCAGCAGCTCGGGGGCTAGCGGGATTGGGCAGTTCTTC. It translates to CASSSGASGIGQFF.

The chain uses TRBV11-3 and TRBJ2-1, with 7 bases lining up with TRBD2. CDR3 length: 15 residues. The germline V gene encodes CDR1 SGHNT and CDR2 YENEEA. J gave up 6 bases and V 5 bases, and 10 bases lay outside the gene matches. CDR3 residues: CASSLRASGPNEQFF. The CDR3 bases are TGTGCCAGCAGCCTACGGGCTAGCGGTCCCAATGAGCAGTTCTTC.

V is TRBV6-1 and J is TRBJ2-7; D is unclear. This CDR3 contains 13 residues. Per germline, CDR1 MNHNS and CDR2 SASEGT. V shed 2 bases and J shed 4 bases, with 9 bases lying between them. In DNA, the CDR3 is TGTGCCAGCAGTGAATCTCTATCTTACGAGCAGTACGTC. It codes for CASSESLSYEQYV.

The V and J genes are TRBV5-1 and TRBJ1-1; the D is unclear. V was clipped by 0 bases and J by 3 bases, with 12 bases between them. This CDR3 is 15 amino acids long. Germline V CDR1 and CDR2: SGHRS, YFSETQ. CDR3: CASSLVSVSYTEAFF. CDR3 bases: TGCGCCAGCAGCTTGGTCTCAGTATCTTACACTGAAGCTTTCTTT.

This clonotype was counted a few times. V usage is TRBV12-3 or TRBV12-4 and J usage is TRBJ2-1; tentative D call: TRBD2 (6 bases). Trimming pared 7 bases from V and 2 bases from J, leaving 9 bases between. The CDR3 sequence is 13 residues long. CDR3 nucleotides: TGTGCCAGCATGGGAGGTACCTACAATGAGCAGTTCTTC. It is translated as CASMGGTYNEQFF.

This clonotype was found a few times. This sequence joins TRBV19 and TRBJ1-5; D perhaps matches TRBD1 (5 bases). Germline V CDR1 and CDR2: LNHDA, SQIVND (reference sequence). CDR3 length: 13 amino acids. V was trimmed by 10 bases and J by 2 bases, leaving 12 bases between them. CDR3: CATAGPRNQPQHF. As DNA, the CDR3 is TGTGCCACCGCGGGACCGCGCAATCAGCCCCAGCATTTT.

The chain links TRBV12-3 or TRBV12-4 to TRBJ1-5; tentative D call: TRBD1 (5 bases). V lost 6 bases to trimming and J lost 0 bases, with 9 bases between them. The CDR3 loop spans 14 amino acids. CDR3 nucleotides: TGTGCCAGCAGGCTCGGGGGTAGCAATCAGCCCCAGCATTTT. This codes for CASRLGGSNQPQHF.

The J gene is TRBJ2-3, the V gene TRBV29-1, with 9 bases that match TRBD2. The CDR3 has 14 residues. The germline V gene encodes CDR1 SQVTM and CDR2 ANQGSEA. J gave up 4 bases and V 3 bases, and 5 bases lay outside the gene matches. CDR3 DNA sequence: TGCAGCGTTGAGAGGGCGGGAGGGCCAGATACGCAGTATTTT. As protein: CSVERAGGPDTQYF.

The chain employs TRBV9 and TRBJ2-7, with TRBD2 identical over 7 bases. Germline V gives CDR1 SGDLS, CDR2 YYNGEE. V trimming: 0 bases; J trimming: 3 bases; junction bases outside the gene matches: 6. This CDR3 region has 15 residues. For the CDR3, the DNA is TGTGCCAGCAGCGTAGTAGGACTAGAATTCTACGAGCAGTACGTC. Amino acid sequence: CASSVVGLEFYEQYV.

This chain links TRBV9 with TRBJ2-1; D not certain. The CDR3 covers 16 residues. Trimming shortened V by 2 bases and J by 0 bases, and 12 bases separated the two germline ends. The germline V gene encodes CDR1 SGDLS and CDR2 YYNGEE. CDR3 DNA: TGTGCCAGCAGCGTTAAAGGCGGAAGCTCCTACAATGAGCAGTTCTTC. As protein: CASSVKGGSSYNEQFF. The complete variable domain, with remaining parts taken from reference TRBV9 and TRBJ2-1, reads DSGVTQTPKHLITATGQRVTLRCSPRSGDLSVYWYQQSLDQGLQFLIQYYNGEERAKGNILERFSAQQFPDLHSELNLSSLELGDSALYFCASSVKGGSSYNEQFFGPGTRLTVL.

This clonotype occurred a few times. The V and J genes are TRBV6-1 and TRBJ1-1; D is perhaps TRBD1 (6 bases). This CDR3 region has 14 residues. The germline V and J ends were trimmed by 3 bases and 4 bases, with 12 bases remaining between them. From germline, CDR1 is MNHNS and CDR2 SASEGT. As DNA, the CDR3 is TGTGCCAGCAGTGAGAACAGGGAGGGCACTGAAGCTTTCTTT. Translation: CASSENREGTEAFF.

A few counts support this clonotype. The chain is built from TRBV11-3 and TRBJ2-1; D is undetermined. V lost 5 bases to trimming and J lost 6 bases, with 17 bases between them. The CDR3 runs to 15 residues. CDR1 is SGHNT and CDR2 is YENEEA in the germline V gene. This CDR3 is CASSPQSGAGNEQFF. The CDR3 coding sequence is TGTGCCAGCAGCCCACAGTCGGGTGCCGGCAATGAGCAGTTCTTC.

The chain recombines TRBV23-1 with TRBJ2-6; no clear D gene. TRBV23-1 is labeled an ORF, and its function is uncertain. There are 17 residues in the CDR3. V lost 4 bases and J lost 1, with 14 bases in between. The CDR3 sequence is CASSPPSWGSGANVLTF. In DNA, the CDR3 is TGCGCCAGCAGTCCTCCCAGCTGGGGTTCTGGGGCCAACGTCCTGACTTTC.

CDR3 sequence reads: CSATEGTTSYNEQFF. Here the CDR3 DNA reads TGCAGTGCAACGGAGGGGACTACTTCCTACAATGAGCAGTTCTTC. This chain uses TRBV20-1 with TRBJ2-1; 7 nucleotides agree with TRBD2. Losses at the gene ends were 6 bases for V and 1 base for J; bases not matched to a gene: 9. Per germline, CDR1 DFQATT and CDR2 SNEGSKA (reference sequence). The CDR3 runs 15 residues.

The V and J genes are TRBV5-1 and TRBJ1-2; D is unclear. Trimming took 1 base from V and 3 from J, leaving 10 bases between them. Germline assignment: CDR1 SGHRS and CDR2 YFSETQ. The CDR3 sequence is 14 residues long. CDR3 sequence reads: CASSLSGGDYGYTF. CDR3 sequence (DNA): TGCGCCAGCAGCTTGAGCGGAGGCGACTATGGCTACACCTTC.

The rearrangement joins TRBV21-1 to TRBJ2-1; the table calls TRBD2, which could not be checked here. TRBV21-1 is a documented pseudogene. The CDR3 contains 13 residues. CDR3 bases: TGTGCCAGCAGCAAAATACTAGCTTCGGAGCAGTTCTTC. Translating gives CASSKILASEQFF.

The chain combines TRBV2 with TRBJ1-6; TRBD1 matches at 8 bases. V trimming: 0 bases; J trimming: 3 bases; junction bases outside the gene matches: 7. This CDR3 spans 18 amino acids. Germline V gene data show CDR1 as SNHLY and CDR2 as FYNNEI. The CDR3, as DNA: TGTGCCAGCAGTGAAGCGCCCAGGGGGCTCAACTATAATTCACCCCTCCACTTT. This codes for CASSEAPRGLNYNSPLHF. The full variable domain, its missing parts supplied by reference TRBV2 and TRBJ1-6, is EPEVTQTPSHQVTQMGQEVILRCVPISNHLYFYWYRQILGQKVEFLVSFYNNEISEKSEIFDDQFSVERPDGSNFTLKIRSTKLEDSAMYFCASSEAPRGLNYNSPLHFGNGTRLTVT.

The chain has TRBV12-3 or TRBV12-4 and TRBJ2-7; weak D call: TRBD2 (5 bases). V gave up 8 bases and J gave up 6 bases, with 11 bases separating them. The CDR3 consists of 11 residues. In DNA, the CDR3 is TGTGCCAGCCGAAGAGGAGGCGAGCAGTACTTC. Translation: CASRRGGEQYF.

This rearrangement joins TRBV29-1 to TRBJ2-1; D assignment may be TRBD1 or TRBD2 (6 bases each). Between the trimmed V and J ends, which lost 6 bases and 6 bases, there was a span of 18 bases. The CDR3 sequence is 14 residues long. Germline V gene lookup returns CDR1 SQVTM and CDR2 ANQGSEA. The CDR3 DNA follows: TGCAGCGTGAAACCCGGGGGCTTGGGCAATGAGCAGTTCTTC. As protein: CSVKPGGLGNEQFF.

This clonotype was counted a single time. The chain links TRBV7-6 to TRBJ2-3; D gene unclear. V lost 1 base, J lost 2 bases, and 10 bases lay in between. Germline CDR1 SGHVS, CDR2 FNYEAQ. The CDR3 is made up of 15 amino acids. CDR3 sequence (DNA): TGTGCCAGCAGCTTAGACCCAGCTCTCACAGATACGCAGTATTTT. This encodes CASSLDPALTDTQYF.